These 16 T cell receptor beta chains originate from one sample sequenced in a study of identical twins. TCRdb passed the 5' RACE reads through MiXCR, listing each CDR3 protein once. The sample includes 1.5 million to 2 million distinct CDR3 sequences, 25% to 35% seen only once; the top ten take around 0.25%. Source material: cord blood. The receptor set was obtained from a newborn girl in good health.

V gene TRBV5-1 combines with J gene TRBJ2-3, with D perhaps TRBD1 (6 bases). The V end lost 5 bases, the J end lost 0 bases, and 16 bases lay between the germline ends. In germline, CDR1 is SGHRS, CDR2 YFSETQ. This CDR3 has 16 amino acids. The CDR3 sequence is CASSRATGRSTDTQYF. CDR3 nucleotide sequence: TGCGCCAGCAGTAGGGCGACAGGCCGTAGCACAGATACGCAGTATTTT.

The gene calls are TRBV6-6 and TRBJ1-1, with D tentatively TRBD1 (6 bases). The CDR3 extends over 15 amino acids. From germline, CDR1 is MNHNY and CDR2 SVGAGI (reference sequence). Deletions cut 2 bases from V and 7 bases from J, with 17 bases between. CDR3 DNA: TGTGCCAGCAGTTACCCGTACAGGGAAGCGAGTGAAGCTTTCTTT. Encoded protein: CASSYPYREASEAFF.

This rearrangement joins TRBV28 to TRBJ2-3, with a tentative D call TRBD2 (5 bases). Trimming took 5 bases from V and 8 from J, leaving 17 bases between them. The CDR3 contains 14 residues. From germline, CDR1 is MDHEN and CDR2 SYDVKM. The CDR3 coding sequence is TGTGCCAGCAGTCCCCGGGGTTCACATGGTACGCAGTATTTT. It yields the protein CASSPRGSHGTQYF. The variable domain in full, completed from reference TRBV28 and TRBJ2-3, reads DVKVTQSSRYLVKRTGEKVFLECVQDMDHENMFWYRQDPGLGLRLIYFSYDVKMKEKGDIPEGYSVSREKKERFSLILESASTNQTSMYLCASSPRGSHGTQYFGPGTRLTVL.

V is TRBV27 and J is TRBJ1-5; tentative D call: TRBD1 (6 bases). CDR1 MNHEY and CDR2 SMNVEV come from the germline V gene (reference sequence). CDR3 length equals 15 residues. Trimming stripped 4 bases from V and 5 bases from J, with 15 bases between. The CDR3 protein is CASSSVTGPYQPQHF. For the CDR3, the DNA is TGTGCCAGCAGTTCCGTGACAGGCCCTTATCAGCCCCAGCATTTT.

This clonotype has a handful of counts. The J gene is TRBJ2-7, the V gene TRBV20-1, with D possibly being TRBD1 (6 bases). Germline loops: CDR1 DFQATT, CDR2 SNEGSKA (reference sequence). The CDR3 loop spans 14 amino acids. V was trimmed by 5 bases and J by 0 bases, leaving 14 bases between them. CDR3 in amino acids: CSAQDSPSSYEQYF. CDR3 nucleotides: TGCAGTGCTCAGGACAGCCCAAGCTCCTACGAGCAGTACTTC.

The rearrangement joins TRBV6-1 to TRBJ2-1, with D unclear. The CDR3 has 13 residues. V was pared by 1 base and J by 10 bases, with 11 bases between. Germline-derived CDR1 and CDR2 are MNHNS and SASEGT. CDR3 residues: CASSEVKAYEQFF. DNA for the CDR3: TGTGCCAGCAGTGAAGTTAAAGCCTACGAGCAGTTCTTC.

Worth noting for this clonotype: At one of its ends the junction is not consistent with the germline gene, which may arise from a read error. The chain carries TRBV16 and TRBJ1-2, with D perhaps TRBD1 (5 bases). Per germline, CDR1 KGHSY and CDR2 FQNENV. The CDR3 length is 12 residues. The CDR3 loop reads CASSQRTYGDTF. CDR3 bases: TGTGCCAGCAGCCAAAGGACATATGGCGACACCTTC.

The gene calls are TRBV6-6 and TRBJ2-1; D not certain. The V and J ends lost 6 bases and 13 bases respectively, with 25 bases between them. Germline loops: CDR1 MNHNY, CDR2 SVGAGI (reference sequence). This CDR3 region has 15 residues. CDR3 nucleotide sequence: TGTGCCAGCAGCAACCTTGGGTTGGTCGAAGAGACCCAGTTCTTC. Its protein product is CASSNLGLVEETQFF.

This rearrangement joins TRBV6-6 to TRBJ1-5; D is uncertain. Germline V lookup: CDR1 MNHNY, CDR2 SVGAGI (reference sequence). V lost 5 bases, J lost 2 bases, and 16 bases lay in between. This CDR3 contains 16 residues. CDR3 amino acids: CASSDSGGRGNQPQHF. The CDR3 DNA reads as TGTGCCAGCAGTGATTCGGGAGGAAGGGGCAATCAGCCCCAGCATTTT.

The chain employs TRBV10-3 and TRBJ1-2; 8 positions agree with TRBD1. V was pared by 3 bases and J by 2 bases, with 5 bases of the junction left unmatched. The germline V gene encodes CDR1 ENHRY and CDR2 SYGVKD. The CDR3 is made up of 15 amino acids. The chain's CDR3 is CAISDFRGPNYGYTF. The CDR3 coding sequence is TGTGCCATCAGTGATTTCAGGGGGCCGAACTATGGCTACACCTTC.

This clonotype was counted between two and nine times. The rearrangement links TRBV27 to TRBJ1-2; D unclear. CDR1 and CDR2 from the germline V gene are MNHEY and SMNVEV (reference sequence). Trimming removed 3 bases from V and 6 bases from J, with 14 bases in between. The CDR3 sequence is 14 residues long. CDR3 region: CASSFYPERDGYTF. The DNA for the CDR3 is TGTGCCAGCAGTTTCTACCCCGAAAGGGATGGCTACACCTTC.

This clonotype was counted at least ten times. The CDR3 DNA follows: TGTGCCAGCAGCGTAGAACTAGCGGTGGATACGCAGTATTTT. Protein: CASSVELAVDTQYF. The J gene is TRBJ2-3, the V gene TRBV9, with TRBD2 matching 8 bases. From germline, CDR1 is SGDLS and CDR2 YYNGEE. With V trimmed by 0 bases and J by 6 bases, 3 bases remained unmatched. The CDR3 sequence is 14 residues long.

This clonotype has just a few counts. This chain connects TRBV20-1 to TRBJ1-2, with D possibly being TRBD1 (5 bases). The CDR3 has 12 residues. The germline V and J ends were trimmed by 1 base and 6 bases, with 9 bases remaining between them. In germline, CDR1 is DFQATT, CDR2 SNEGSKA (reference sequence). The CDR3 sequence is CSARVRTHGYTF. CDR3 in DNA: TGCAGTGCTAGAGTCCGGACACATGGCTACACCTTC.

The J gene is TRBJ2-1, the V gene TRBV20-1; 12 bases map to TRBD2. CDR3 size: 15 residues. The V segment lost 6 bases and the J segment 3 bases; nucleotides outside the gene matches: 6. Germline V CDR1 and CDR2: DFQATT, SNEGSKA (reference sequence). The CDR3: CSAQGTSGFYNEQFF. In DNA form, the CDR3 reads TGCAGTGCCCAAGGGACTAGCGGGTTCTACAATGAGCAGTTCTTC.

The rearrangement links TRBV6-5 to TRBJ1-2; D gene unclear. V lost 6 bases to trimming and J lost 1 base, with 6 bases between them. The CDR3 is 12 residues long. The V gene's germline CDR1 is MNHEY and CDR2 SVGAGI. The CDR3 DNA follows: TGTGCCAGCAGGGAGCATAACTATGGCTACACCTTC. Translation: CASREHNYGYTF.

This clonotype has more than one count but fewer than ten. CDR3 loop: CSARNRPTEAFF. The CDR3 DNA follows: TGCAGTGCTAGAAACAGGCCCACTGAAGCTTTCTTT. The chain links TRBV20-1 to TRBJ1-1; D is perhaps TRBD1 (5 bases). Germline V lookup: CDR1 DFQATT, CDR2 SNEGSKA (reference sequence). The CDR3 loop spans 12 amino acids. Trimming removed 2 bases from V and 4 bases from J, with 8 bases in between.